This record looks at one T cell receptor (beta chain) sequence and its context. Its antigen is unidentified. This sample is part of a study of T cell responses to AZD1222 COVID-19 vaccine. Looking at the study overall: Samples with a second dose at about 4 or about 12 weeks were pooled together. Broader study findings: Mapped onto spike, vaccine-associated CD4 TCRs spanned it and were dominant at 160-218 and 743-854. AZD1222 recipients seropositive at baseline numbered only six or seven. Clonal diversity was possibly underestimated, and white British individuals and females predominated among donors.

The CDR3 spans 14 residues. The V and J ends lost 4 bases and 4 bases respectively, with 12 bases between them. From germline, CDR1 is SGHRS and CDR2 YFSETQ. Profiled with immunoSEQ multiplex PCR; TCRdb holds only in-frame clones, not every one. The sample contains about 140,000 clones, more than 90% of which appear only once. This TCR was sampled from an adult in good health. This rearrangement joins TRBV5-1 to TRBJ2-1; D is unclear. Here the sequenced sample was peripheral blood, taken on day 0 of AZD1222 vaccination. CDR3 coding DNA: TGCGCCAGCAGCCCTTTCGCGGTTTACAATGAGCAGTTCTTC. Encoded protein: CASSPFAVYNEQFF.